A single sample gave rise to the 3 T cell receptor beta chains below, sequenced in a study of T-cell memory formation after mild COVID-19. TCRdb analysed the 5' RACE reads with MiXCR anew, one entry per CDR3 protein. The data contain 450,000 to 650,000 distinct CDR3 sequences, roughly 22% of them singletons. Sequenced input: PBMCs or a T cell subset sorted from them (not recorded which). The source is an adult woman who had mild COVID-19 (a few samples of this study predate the infection). Cell type and time point are not known.

This chain connects TRBV7-6 to TRBJ2-1, with a weak D call TRBD1 (5 bases). Germline CDR1 reads SGHVS; CDR2 reads FNYEAQ. The CDR3 runs to 14 residues. Trimming shortened V by 5 bases and J by 8 bases, and 16 bases separated the two germline ends. The CDR3 region is CASSPRQGLDEQFF. CDR3 DNA sequence: TGTGCCAGCAGCCCTCGTCAGGGTTTGGATGAGCAGTTCTTC.

This clonotype was counted many times. The CDR3 region is CSVRQGRNQPQHF. In DNA, the CDR3 is TGCAGCGTCAGACAGGGCCGCAATCAGCCCCAGCATTTT. This chain connects TRBV29-1 to TRBJ1-5; 7 nucleotides agree with TRBD1. The CDR3 is 13 residues long. J lost 2 bases, V lost 6 bases, and 4 bases had no gene match. The germline V gene has CDR1 SQVTM and CDR2 ANQGSEA.

This clonotype was counted once. The chain links TRBV12-3 or TRBV12-4 to TRBJ1-2; TRBD1 is a possible D gene (6 bases). The CDR3 sequence is 16 residues long. V shed 4 bases and J shed 9 bases, with 24 bases lying between them. The CDR3 DNA reads as TGTGCCAGCAGTTCTCGGGGTTCACTGGACAGACAGCGCTACACCTTC. It codes for CASSSRGSLDRQRYTF.